This passage covers 5 T cell receptor beta chains from one sample sequenced in a study of blood T cell repertoires in COVID-19. TCRdb's table, derived via immunoSEQ multiplex PCR, lists solely in-frame clones and lacks some. This repertoire shows some 380,000 clones, 87% found once; its top ten account for approximately 1.2%. Sequencing was performed on PBMCs or T cells enriched from blood (not recorded which). Receptors originate from a young man who had recovered from COVID-19.

The chain combines TRBV18 with TRBJ1-1; D is possibly TRBD1 (6 bases). The V gene's germline CDR1 is KGHSH and CDR2 LQKENI. This CDR3 region has 15 residues. V lost 2 bases and J 2 bases, leaving 12 bases between the germline ends. CDR3: CASSPLGHTNTEAFF. Written as DNA, the CDR3 is TGTGCCAGCTCACCATTGGGACACACTAACACTGAAGCTTTCTTT. The full variable domain, completed using reference TRBV18 and TRBJ1-1, is NAGVMQNPRHLVRRRGQEARLRCSPMKGHSHVYWYRQLPEEGLKFMVYLQKENIIDESGMPKERFSAEFPKEGPSILRIQQVVRGDSAAYFCASSPLGHTNTEAFFGQGTRLTVV.

V and J are TRBV15 and TRBJ2-7; D call uncertain. The CDR3 is 12 residues long. Deletions cut 3 bases from V and 7 bases from J, with 10 bases between. Germline CDR1 and CDR2: LNHNV and YYDKDF (reference sequence). The CDR3 region has the DNA TGTGCCACCAGCAGGTCCAACGGGGAGCAGTACTTC. This gives the protein CATSRSNGEQYF.

V is TRBV12-3 or TRBV12-4 and J is TRBJ2-3; D not resolved. V gave up 3 bases and J gave up 8 bases, with 6 bases separating them. CDR3 size: 11 residues. CDR3 nucleotides: TGTGCCAGCAGTTTTTCCGTTACGCAGTATTTT. Translation: CASSFSVTQYF.

This chain connects TRBV5-4 to TRBJ2-7; D not resolved. V was cut by 0 bases and J by 3 bases, with 13 bases left in between. The CDR3 contains 15 residues. From germline, CDR1 is SGHNT and CDR2 YYREEE (reference sequence). CDR3 loop: CASSLEPQINYEQYF. CDR3 coding DNA: TGTGCCAGCAGCTTGGAGCCCCAAATAAACTACGAGCAGTACTTC. The full variable domain, rest sourced from reference TRBV5-4 and TRBJ2-7, is ETGVTQSPTHLIKTRGQQVTLRCSSQSGHNTVSWYQQALGQGPQFIFQYYREEENGRGNFPPRFSGLQFPNYSSELNVNALELDDSALYLCASSLEPQINYEQYFGPGTRLTVT.

On this clone itself: A junction end diverges from the germline sequence, so it may reflect a read error. V gene TRBV29-1 combines with J gene TRBJ2-1; no definite D call. The germline V gene encodes CDR1 SQVTM and CDR2 ANQGSEA. CDR3 length equals 15 residues. DNA for the CDR3: TGCAGCCTTGAAAAAAATCCAGACTCCTACAATGAGCAGTTCTTC. The encoded protein is CSLEKNPDSYNEQFF.